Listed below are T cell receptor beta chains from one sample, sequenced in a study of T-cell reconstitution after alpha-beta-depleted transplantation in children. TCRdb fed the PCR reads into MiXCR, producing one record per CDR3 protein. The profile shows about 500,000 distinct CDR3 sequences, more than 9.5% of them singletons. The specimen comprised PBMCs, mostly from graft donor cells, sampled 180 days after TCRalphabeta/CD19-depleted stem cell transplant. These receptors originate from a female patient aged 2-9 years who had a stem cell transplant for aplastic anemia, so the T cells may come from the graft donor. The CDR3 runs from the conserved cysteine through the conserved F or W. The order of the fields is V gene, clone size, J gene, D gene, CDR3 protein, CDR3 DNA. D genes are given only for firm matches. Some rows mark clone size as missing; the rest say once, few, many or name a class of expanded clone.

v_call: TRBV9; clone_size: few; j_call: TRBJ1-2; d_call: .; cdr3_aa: CASSVGGGRPTNYGYTF; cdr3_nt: TGTGCCAGCAGCGTAGGAGGGGGACGACCAACTAACTATGGCTACACCTTC
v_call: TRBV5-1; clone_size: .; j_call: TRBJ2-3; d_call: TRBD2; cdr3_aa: CASSIPLAGVTDTQYF; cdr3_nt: TGCGCCAGCAGCATACCACTAGCGGGAGTCACAGATACGCAGTATTTT
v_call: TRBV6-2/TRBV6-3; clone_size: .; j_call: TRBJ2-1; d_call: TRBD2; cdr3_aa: CASSYLAGGLNEQFF; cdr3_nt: TGTGCCAGCAGTTACCTAGCGGGAGGTCTCAATGAGCAGTTCTTC
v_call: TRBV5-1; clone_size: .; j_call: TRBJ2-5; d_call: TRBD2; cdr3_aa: CASSTRTSGAPETQYF; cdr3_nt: TGCGCCAGCAGCACTAGGACTAGCGGGGCGCCGGAGACCCAGTACTTC
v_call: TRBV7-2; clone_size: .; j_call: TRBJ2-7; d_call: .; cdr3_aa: CASSPTVGAYEQYF; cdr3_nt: TGTGCCAGCAGCCCAACGGTGGGGGCCTACGAGCAGTACTTC
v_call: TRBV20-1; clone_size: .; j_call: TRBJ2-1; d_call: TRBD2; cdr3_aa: CSARRDLVSGRDEQFF; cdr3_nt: TGCAGTGCTAGAAGAGATTTGGTTAGCGGGAGGGATGAGCAGTTCTTC
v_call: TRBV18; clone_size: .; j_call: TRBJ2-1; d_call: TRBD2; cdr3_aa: CASSPFAAGGEYNEQFF; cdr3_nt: TGTGCCAGCTCACCATTCGCAGCGGGAGGGGAATACAATGAGCAGTTCTTC
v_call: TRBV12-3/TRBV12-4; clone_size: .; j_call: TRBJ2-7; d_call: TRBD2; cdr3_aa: CASSSYGLAGLPFSYEQYF; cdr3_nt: TGTGCCAGCAGTTCCTACGGACTAGCGGGGCTTCCCTTTTCCTACGAGCAGTACTTC
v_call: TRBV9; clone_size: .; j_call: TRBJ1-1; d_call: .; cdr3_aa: CASSPDLGGSTEAFF; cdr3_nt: TGTGCCAGCAGCCCCGACCTAGGGGGGAGCACTGAAGCTTTCTTT
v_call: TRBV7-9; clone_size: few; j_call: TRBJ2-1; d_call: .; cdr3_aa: CASSLVARMSEQFF; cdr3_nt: TGTGCCAGCAGCTTAGTAGCCCGAATGAGTGAGCAGTTCTTC
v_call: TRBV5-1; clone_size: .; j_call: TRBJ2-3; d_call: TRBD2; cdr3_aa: CASSPLTSGSADTQYF; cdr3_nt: TGCGCCAGCAGCCCTCTGACTAGCGGGAGTGCAGATACGCAGTATTTT
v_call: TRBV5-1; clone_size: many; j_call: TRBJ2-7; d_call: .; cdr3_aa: CASGRETYEQYF; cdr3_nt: TGCGCCAGCGGCAGGGAGACCTACGAGCAGTACTTC
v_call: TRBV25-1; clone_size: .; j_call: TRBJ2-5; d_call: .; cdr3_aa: CASSEYGPLQETQYF; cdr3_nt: TGTGCCAGCAGTGAATATGGACCGTTACAAGAGACCCAGTACTTC
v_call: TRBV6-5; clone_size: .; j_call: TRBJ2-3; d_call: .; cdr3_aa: CASSYSTATSTDTQYF; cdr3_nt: TGTGCCAGCAGTTACTCGACAGCCACTAGCACAGATACGCAGTATTTT
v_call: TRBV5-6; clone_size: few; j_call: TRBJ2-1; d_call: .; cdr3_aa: CASSLSVPRDEQFF; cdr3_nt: TGTGCCAGCAGCTTATCAGTCCCTAGGGATGAGCAGTTCTTC
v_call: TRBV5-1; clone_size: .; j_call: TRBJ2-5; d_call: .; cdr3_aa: CASSLAPRQQETQYF; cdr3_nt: TGCGCCAGCAGCTTGGCCCCAAGACAACAAGAGACCCAGTACTTC
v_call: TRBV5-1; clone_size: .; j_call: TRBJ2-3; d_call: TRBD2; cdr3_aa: CASGIIAGGYTDTQYF; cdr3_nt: TGCGCCAGCGGAATAATAGCGGGAGGTTACACAGATACGCAGTATTTT
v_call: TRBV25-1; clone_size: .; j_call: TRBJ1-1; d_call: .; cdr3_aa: CASSERSEAFF; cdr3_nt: TGTGCCAGCAGTGAGAGGAGTGAAGCTTTCTTT
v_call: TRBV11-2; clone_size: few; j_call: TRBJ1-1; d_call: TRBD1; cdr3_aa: CASSARDRVSTEAFF; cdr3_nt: TGTGCCAGCAGCGCCCGGGACAGGGTGAGCACTGAAGCTTTCTTT
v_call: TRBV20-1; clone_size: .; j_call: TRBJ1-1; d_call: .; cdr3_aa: CSATSNTEAFF; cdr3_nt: TGCAGTGCCACGTCTAACACTGAAGCTTTCTTT
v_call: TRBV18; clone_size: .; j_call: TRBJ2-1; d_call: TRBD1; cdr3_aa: CASATGGMYNEQFF; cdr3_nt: TGTGCCAGCGCAACAGGGGGCATGTACAATGAGCAGTTCTTC
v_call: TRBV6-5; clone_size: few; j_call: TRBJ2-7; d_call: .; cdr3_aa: CASSYSRPEAGEQYF; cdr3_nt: TGTGCCAGCAGTTACTCGAGGCCCGAGGCAGGCGAGCAGTACTTC
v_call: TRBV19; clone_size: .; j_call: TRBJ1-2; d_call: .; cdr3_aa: CASRMKGWDYGYTF; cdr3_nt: TGTGCCAGTAGAATGAAGGGCTGGGACTATGGCTACACCTTC
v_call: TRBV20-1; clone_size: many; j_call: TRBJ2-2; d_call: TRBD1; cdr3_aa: CSASQRQGPGELFF; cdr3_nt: TGCAGTGCTAGCCAAAGACAGGGGCCCGGGGAGCTGTTTTTT
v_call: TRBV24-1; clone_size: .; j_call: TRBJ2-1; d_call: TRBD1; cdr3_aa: CATSANPGRGQGYVEQFF; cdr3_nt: TGTGCCACCAGTGCCAACCCAGGGAGGGGACAGGGGTACGTGGAGCAGTTCTTC
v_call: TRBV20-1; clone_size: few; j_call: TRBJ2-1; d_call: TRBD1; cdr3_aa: CRAPGGSYNEQFF; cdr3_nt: TGCAGAGCCCCAGGGGGTTCCTACAATGAGCAGTTCTTC
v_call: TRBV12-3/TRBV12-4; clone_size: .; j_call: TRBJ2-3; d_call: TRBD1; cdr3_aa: CASMRWDRVRDTQYF; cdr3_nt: TGTGCCAGCATGAGGTGGGACAGGGTCAGAGATACGCAGTATTTT
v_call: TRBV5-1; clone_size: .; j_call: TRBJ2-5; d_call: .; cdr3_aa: CASSLRVSETQYF; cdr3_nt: TGCGCCAGCAGCTTGAGGGTTTCGGAGACCCAGTACTTC
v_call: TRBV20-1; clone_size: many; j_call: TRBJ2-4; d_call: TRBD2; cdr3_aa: CSANPTILAGGKNIQYF; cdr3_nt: TGCAGTGCTAACCCCACAATCCTAGCGGGGGGAAAAAACATTCAGTACTTC
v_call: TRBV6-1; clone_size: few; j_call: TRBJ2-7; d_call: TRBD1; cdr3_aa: CASHPWDSPYEQYF; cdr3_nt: TGTGCCAGCCATCCTTGGGACAGCCCCTACGAGCAGTACTTC
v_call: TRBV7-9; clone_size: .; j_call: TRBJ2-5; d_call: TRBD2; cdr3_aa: CASSSTSVQATQYF; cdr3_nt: TGTGCCAGCAGCTCGACTAGCGTCCAAGCGACCCAGTACTTC
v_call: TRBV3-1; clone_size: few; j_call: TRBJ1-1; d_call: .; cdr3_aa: CASSQFLNTEAFF; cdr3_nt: TGTGCCAGCAGCCAATTTTTGAACACTGAAGCTTTCTTT
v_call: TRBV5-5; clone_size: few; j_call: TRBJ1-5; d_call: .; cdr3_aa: CASSLAPREPQHF; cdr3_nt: TGTGCCAGCAGCTTGGCCCCTCGGGAGCCCCAGCATTTT
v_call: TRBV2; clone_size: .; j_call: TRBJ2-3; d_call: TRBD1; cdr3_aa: CASSSRIVVGTGATDTQYF; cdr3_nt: TGTGCCAGCAGTTCCCGAATAGTGGTCGGGACAGGAGCCACAGATACGCAGTATTTT
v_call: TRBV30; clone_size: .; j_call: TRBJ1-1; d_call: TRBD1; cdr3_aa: CAWAQGPPEAFF; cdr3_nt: TGTGCCTGGGCACAGGGGCCCCCTGAAGCTTTCTTT
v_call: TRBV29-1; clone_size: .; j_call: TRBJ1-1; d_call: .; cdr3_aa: CSVDRQVRGNTEAFF; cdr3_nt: TGCAGCGTTGATAGGCAGGTCAGGGGGAACACTGAAGCTTTCTTT
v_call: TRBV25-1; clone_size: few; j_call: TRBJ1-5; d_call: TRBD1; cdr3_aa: CASSEYGTGDSNQPQHF; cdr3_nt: TGTGCCAGCAGTGAATATGGGACAGGGGATAGTAATCAGCCCCAGCATTTT
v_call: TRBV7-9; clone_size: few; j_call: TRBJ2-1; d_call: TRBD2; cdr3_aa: CASSAGGAAYNEQFF; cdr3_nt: TGTGCCAGCAGCGCCGGGGGGGCGGCATACAATGAGCAGTTCTTC
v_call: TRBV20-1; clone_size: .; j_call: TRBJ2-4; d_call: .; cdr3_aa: CSAQGTLAKNIQYF; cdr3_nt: TGCAGTGCCCAGGGGACCTTAGCCAAAAACATTCAGTACTTC
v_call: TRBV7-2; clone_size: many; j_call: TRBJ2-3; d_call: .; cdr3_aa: CASLRDDLGWEGDTQYF; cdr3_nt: TGTGCCAGCTTAAGGGACGACCTGGGATGGGAAGGAGATACGCAGTATTTT
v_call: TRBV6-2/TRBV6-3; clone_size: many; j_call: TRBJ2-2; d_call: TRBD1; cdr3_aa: CASSPGQGRNTGELFF; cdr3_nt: TGTGCCAGCAGTCCCGGACAGGGGAGGAACACCGGGGAGCTGTTTTTT
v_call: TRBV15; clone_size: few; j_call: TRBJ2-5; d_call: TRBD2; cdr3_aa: CATSSRGLGGRETQYF; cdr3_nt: TGTGCCACCAGCAGCAGGGGACTAGGAGGAAGAGAGACCCAGTACTTC
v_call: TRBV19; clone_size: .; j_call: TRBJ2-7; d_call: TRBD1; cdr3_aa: CASSRPAGTGTGEQYF; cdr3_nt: TGTGCCAGTAGTAGGCCCGCCGGGACAGGGACCGGCGAGCAGTACTTC
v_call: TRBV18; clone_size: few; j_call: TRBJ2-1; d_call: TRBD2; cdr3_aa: CASSPLVAGGPANEQFF; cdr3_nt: TGTGCCAGCTCACCACTCGTAGCGGGAGGGCCTGCAAATGAGCAGTTCTTC
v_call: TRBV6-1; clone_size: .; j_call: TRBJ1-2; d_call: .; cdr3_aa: CASSATGRYGYTF; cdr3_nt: TGTGCCAGCAGTGCTACAGGCCGCTATGGCTACACCTTC
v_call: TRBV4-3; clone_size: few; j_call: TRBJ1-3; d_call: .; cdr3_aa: CASSQSEWNSGNTIYF; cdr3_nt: TGCGCCAGCAGCCAGTCAGAGTGGAACTCTGGAAACACCATATATTTT
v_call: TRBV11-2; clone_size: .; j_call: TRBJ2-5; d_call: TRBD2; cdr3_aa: CASSLDRTSGETQYF; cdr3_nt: TGTGCCAGCAGCTTAGATCGTACTAGCGGGGAGACCCAGTACTTC
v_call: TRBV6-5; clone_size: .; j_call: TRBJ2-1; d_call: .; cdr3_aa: CASSYSINNEQFF; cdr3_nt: TGTGCCAGCAGTTACTCGATCAACAATGAGCAGTTCTTC
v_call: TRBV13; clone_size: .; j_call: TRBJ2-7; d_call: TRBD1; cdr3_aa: CASSTLGTAYEQYF; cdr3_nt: TGTGCCAGCAGCACCCTCGGGACAGCCTACGAGCAGTACTTC
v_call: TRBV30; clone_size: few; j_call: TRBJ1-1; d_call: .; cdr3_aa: CAWSGRPGVGTEAFF; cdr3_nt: TGTGCCTGGAGTGGAAGACCAGGGGTGGGCACTGAAGCTTTCTTT
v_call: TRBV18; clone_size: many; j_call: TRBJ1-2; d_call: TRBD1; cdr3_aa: CASSRDRDGYTF; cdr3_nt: TGTGCCAGCTCCAGGGACAGGGACGGCTACACCTTC
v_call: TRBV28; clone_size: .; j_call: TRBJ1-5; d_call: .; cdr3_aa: CASSLFARYSNQPQHF; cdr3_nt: TGTGCCAGCAGCCTCTTTGCCAGATATAGCAATCAGCCCCAGCATTTT
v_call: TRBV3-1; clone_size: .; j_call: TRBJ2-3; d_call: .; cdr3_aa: CASSQGGTATDTQYF; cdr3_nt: TGTGCCAGCAGCCAAGGAGGGACGGCCACAGATACGCAGTATTTT
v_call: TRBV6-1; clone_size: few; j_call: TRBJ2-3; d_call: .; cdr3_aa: CASSEEGSPGRGGRDTQYF; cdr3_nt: TGTGCCAGCAGTGAAGAGGGCAGCCCAGGAAGGGGTGGAAGAGATACGCAGTATTTT
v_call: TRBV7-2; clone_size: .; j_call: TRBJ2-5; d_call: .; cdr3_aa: CASSLEGRVGETQYF; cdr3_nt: TGTGCCAGCAGCTTAGAAGGCAGGGTGGGAGAGACCCAGTACTTC
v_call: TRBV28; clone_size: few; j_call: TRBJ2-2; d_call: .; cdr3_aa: CASSRESDLLFF; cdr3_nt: TGTGCCAGCAGCCGCGAGTCGGATCTGCTGTTTTTT
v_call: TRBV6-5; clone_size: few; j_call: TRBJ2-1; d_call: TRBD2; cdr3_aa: CASSSLLAGVVDEQFF; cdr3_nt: TGTGCCAGCAGTTCCTTACTAGCGGGAGTAGTGGATGAGCAGTTCTTC